The text below deals with one T cell receptor (beta chain). Produced via immunoSEQ multiplex PCR; TCRdb's table is partial and in-frame only. The sample holds 100,000 or so clones; about 75% are singletons and the top ten take roughly 6%. This sample stems from a study of blood T cell repertoires in COVID-19. Whole-study context: Acute and convalescent COVID-19 samples came from the United States, Italy and Spain. Sample material is recorded as cDNA or gDNA derived from T cells, B-cell-depleted T cells, or PBMCs.

Sequences were obtained from peripheral blood. This TCR derives from a man at least 80 years old with acute or convalescent COVID-19.

CDR3 bases: TGTGCCAGCAGCCCTACAGGATCCTCCTATAATTCACCCCTCCACTTT. Amino acids: CASSPTGSSYNSPLHF. V is TRBV7-6 and J is TRBJ1-6; perhaps TRBD1 as D (5 bases). Germline V CDR1 and CDR2: SGHVS, FNYEAQ. V was pared by 5 bases and J by 0 bases, with 11 bases between. The CDR3 consists of 16 residues.